Here is one T cell receptor beta chain with its context. The sample belongs to a study of blood T cell repertoires in COVID-19. Study as a whole: Sample material is recorded as cDNA or gDNA derived from T cells, B-cell-depleted T cells, or PBMCs.

TCRdb's table, derived via immunoSEQ multiplex PCR, lists solely in-frame clones and lacks some. The table lists about 99,000 clones, more than 85% of them singletons. V was cut by 5 bases and J by 0 bases, with 14 bases left in between. Germline loops: CDR1 KGHSH, CDR2 LQKENI. CDR3 size: 15 residues. The TCR was taken from a human donor in a cohort sampled during active COVID-19. The V call is TRBV18, the J call TRBJ2-7, with unresolved D. The source material was peripheral blood. CDR3 DNA: TGTGCCAGCTCATCAATGACAACCTACTCCTACGAGCAGTACTTC. This gives the protein CASSSMTTYSYEQYF. Together with reference TRBV18 and TRBJ2-7, the CDR3 gives the full variable domain: NAGVMQNPRHLVRRRGQEARLRCSPMKGHSHVYWYRQLPEEGLKFMVYLQKENIIDESGMPKERFSAEFPKEGPSILRIQQVVRGDSAAYFCASSSMTTYSYEQYFGPGTRLTVT.